Each of the 27 T cell receptor beta chains below was sequenced from the same sample in a study of CD8 T cells in ankylosing spondylitis. TCRdb passed the 5' RACE reads through MiXCR, listing each CDR3 protein once. The table lists some 40,000 distinct CDR3 sequences, 10% of them singletons. Sequencing input: blood, either unsorted or a sorted T cell fraction (not recorded which). Receptor source: a male donor with ankylosing spondylitis or in good health (not recorded which).

This clonotype was counted many times. The V and J genes are TRBV24-1 and TRBJ2-1; 9 bases map to TRBD2. Per germline, CDR1 KGHDR and CDR2 SFDVKD. V trimming: 12 bases; J trimming: 6 bases; junction bases outside the gene matches: 11. This CDR3 comprises 14 residues. CDR3: CAALSGSAGNEQFF. The CDR3 bases are TGTGCCGCCCTTAGCGGGAGTGCTGGCAATGAGCAGTTCTTC.

This clonotype turned up a few times. The genes are TRBV7-6 and TRBJ2-5, with 8 bases aligning to TRBD2. Losses at the gene ends were 5 bases for V and 5 bases for J; bases not matched to a gene: 13. The germline V gene encodes CDR1 SGHVS and CDR2 FNYEAQ. This CDR3 spans 16 amino acids. The CDR3 region is CASSPLSGSFGETQYF. The CDR3 nucleotides are TGTGCCAGCAGCCCCCTAAGCGGGAGCTTTGGGGAGACCCAGTACTTC.

This clonotype was recorded many times. The chain has TRBV4-1 and TRBJ2-1; 9 bases map to TRBD1. Germline lookup yields CDR1 MGHRA and CDR2 YSYEKL. CDR3 size: 19 residues. V lost 1 base to trimming and J lost 0 bases; unmatched junction nucleotides: 10. CDR3 in amino acids: CASSQVRQGVLSSYNEQFF. Written as DNA, the CDR3 is TGCGCCAGCAGCCAAGTCCGACAGGGGGTCTTGTCCTCCTACAATGAGCAGTTCTTC.

This clonotype occurred many times. The V and J genes are TRBV25-1 and TRBJ2-5, with D possibly being TRBD2 (6 bases). Germline loops: CDR1 MGHDK, CDR2 SYGVNS. The germline V and J ends were trimmed by 5 bases and 5 bases, with 15 bases remaining between them. This CDR3 has 14 residues. CDR3 protein: CASSLSGVPETQYF. Here the CDR3 DNA reads TGTGCCAGCAGTCTTTCGGGGGTTCCCGAGACCCAGTACTTC. The variable domain in full, with the rest retrieved from reference TRBV25-1 and TRBJ2-5, is EADIYQTPRYLVIGTGKKITLECSQTMGHDKMYWYQQDPGMELHLIHYSYGVNSTEKGDLSSESTVSRIRTEHFPLTLESARPSHTSQYLCASSLSGVPETQYFGPGTRLLVL.

This clonotype was seen a handful of times. V is TRBV5-1 and J is TRBJ2-1; no firm D call. V was pared by 2 bases and J by 0 bases, with 9 bases between. Looked up from germline, CDR1 is SGHRS and CDR2 is YFSETQ. The CDR3 is 15 amino acids. The CDR3: CASSFGQSSYNEQFF. The CDR3 nucleotides read TGCGCCAGCAGCTTCGGCCAGAGCTCCTACAATGAGCAGTTCTTC.

In this sample, this clonotype turned up many times. The V and J genes are TRBV6-2 or TRBV6-3 and TRBJ1-1; 8 bases line up with TRBD1. The V gene end was trimmed by 6 bases and the J gene end by 1 base; junction bases not matched to a gene: 4. Germline V gives CDR1 MNHEY, CDR2 SVGEGT. The CDR3 spans 14 residues. The CDR3 reads CASSSDRENTEAFF. DNA of the CDR3: TGTGCCAGCAGCTCGGACAGGGAGAACACTGAAGCTTTCTTT.

This clonotype was counted at least ten times. This rearrangement joins TRBV12-3 or TRBV12-4 to TRBJ2-4; possibly TRBD2 for D (5 bases). V was pared by 0 bases and J by 9 bases, with 12 bases between. The CDR3 length is 14 residues. In DNA form, the CDR3 reads TGTGCCAGCAGTTTAGCAACTAGATTTGGCATTCAGTACTTC. This sequence encodes CASSLATRFGIQYF.

The chain carries TRBV20-1 and TRBJ2-1; 10 positions agree with TRBD2. The CDR3 runs to 13 residues. Germline loops: CDR1 DFQATT, CDR2 SNEGSKA (reference sequence). CDR3 in amino acids: CRPLAGVSNEQFF. The CDR3 DNA sequence: TGCAGACCCCTAGCGGGAGTTAGCAATGAGCAGTTCTTC.

This clonotype has ten or more counts. V usage is TRBV28 and J usage is TRBJ1-3; TRBD1 might be the D (5 bases). Germline V gene lookup returns CDR1 MDHEN and CDR2 SYDVKM. Trimming left V 6 bases short and J 0 bases short, with 15 bases between. CDR3 length: 16 residues. In nucleotides, the CDR3 is TGTGCCAGCAGCCCCACGGGACTGGGCTCTGGAAACACCATATATTTT. Its translation: CASSPTGLGSGNTIYF.

The sample holds many counts of this clonotype. V and J are TRBV6-2 or TRBV6-3 and TRBJ2-1, with 10 nucleotides matching TRBD2. The junction had 4 bases not matched to a gene; V was cut back by 5 bases and J by 6 bases. Germline lookup yields CDR1 MNHEY and CDR2 SVGEGT. CDR3 length: 14 residues. As DNA, the CDR3 is TGTGCCAGCAGTCTAGCGGGAGTGAGCAATGAGCAGTTCTTC. Amino acid sequence: CASSLAGVSNEQFF.

Many counts were recorded for this clonotype. V usage is TRBV7-8 and J usage is TRBJ2-1, with 16 bases lining up with TRBD2. This CDR3 spans 18 amino acids. CDR1 and CDR2 (germline): SGHVS, FQNEAQ. The V segment lost 5 bases and the J segment 7 bases; nucleotides outside the gene matches: 11. CDR3 protein: CASSTIGTSGRVANEQFF. CDR3 coding DNA: TGTGCCAGCAGCACGATTGGGACTAGCGGGAGGGTAGCTAATGAGCAGTTCTTC.

The sample holds many counts of this clonotype. The rearrangement links TRBV7-2 to TRBJ1-1; D is uncertain. Trimming stripped 3 bases from V and 0 bases from J, with 8 bases between. In germline, CDR1 is SGHTA, CDR2 FQGNSA. There are 14 residues in the CDR3. This CDR3 is CASSFGVVNTEAFF. The CDR3 nucleotides are TGTGCCAGCAGCTTCGGTGTGGTGAACACTGAAGCTTTCTTT.

The V and J genes are TRBV20-1 and TRBJ2-1; TRBD1 matches 7 bases. The length of the CDR3 is 14 residues. Trimming at V came to 4 bases and at J to 3 bases, leaving 6 bases not matched to a gene. CDR1 and CDR2 from the germline V gene are DFQATT and SNEGSKA (reference sequence). CDR3: CSATNRGYYNEQFF. DNA of the CDR3: TGCAGTGCTACAAACAGGGGCTACTACAATGAGCAGTTCTTC.

This clonotype has a count of ten or more. The J gene is TRBJ1-5, the V gene TRBV6-1, with D maybe TRBD1 (5 bases). Germline V lookup: CDR1 MNHNS, CDR2 SASEGT. Trimming pared 2 bases from V and 5 bases from J, leaving 10 bases between. The CDR3 has 14 amino acids. For the CDR3, the DNA is TGTGCCAGCAGTGAAAACGGGGGGGATCAGCCCCAGCATTTT. This sequence encodes CASSENGGDQPQHF.

The CDR3 sequence: CSARVGGVNTEAFF. CDR3 DNA sequence: TGCAGTGCTAGAGTCGGGGGAGTGAACACTGAAGCTTTCTTT. The rearrangement uses TRBV20-1 and TRBJ1-1; the D gene is possibly TRBD1 (5 bases). There are 14 residues in the CDR3. V dropped 1 base and J dropped 0 bases, with 9 bases sitting between them. Germline-derived CDR1 and CDR2 are DFQATT and SNEGSKA (reference sequence).

At least ten counts were recorded for this clonotype. The chain carries TRBV7-9 and TRBJ2-2; perhaps TRBD2 as D (6 bases). V was cut by 4 bases and J by 4 bases, with 10 bases left in between. Germline values: CDR1 SEHNR, CDR2 FQNEAQ (reference sequence). The CDR3 has 14 residues. The CDR3 coding sequence is TGTGCCAGCAGCTGGGACTTAGGCACCGGGGAGCTGTTTTTT. This translates into CASSWDLGTGELFF.

The chain joins TRBV12-3 or TRBV12-4 to TRBJ1-5; no reliable D call. This CDR3 has 15 residues. Trimming removed 6 bases at V and 0 bases at J, with 12 bases between. CDR3 bases: TGTGCCAGCAGCAGAGGGCAGCATAGCAATCAGCCCCAGCATTTT. Translated: CASSRGQHSNQPQHF.

In its sample, this clonotype was seen many times. V gene TRBV7-2 combines with J gene TRBJ2-3; 9 positions agree with TRBD2. Per the germline V gene, CDR1 is SGHTA and CDR2 is FQGNSA. The junction had 7 bases not matched to a gene; V was cut back by 2 bases and J by 4 bases. The CDR3 contains 16 residues. The CDR3 region is CASSLRASGKSDTQYF. The CDR3 nucleotides are TGTGCCAGCAGCTTACGGGCTAGCGGGAAGTCAGATACGCAGTATTTT. Using reference TRBV7-2 and TRBJ2-3 for the parts outside the CDR3, the full variable domain is GAGVSQSPSNKVTEKGKDVELRCDPISGHTALYWYRQSLGQGLEFLIYFQGNSAPDKSGLPSDRFSAERTGGSVSTLTIQRTQQEDSAVYLCASSLRASGKSDTQYFGPGTRLTVL.

This clonotype was seen at least ten times. The rearrangement uses TRBV7-2 and TRBJ2-5; D could derive from TRBD1 or TRBD2 (5 bases each). CDR1 and CDR2 from the germline V gene are SGHTA and FQGNSA. The CDR3 totals 16 residues. Trimming stripped 1 base from V and 6 bases from J, with 18 bases between. The CDR3 protein is CASSLVLGTRGQTQYF. CDR3 sequence (DNA): TGTGCCAGCAGCTTAGTATTGGGGACCCGTGGTCAGACCCAGTACTTC.

By share of the sample, this clonotype is medium-sized. J is TRBJ2-1 and V is TRBV20-1; D might be TRBD2 (6 bases). The V and J ends lost 0 bases and 6 bases respectively, with 12 bases between them. Germline V CDR1 and CDR2: DFQATT, SNEGSKA (reference sequence). The length of the CDR3 is 14 residues. CDR3 nucleotides: TGCAGTGCTAGAGATCGGGACTGGGCCAATGAGCAGTTCTTC. Translated, it gives CSARDRDWANEQFF.

In its sample, this clonotype was seen many times. The genes are TRBV12-3 or TRBV12-4 and TRBJ2-7, with D maybe TRBD1 (6 bases). There are 14 residues in the CDR3. The V end was cut by 1 base, the J end by 2 bases, with 9 bases between. The CDR3 DNA sequence: TGTGCCAGCAGTTTAGGCAGGGGAGCCTACGAGCAGTACTTC. Its translation is CASSLGRGAYEQYF.

This clonotype was detected ten times or more. V is TRBV10-3 and J is TRBJ2-3; D is possibly TRBD2 (5 bases). The CDR3 is 11 amino acids. Germline V gives CDR1 ENHRY, CDR2 SYGVKD. Trimming left V 8 bases short and J 10 bases short, with 13 bases between. The CDR3 DNA follows: TGTGCCATCTCCGAATACGGGGCGCAGTATTTT. This codes for CAISEYGAQYF.

This clonotype was observed many times. The chain uses TRBV7-6 and TRBJ2-5; D might be TRBD1 (6 bases). V lost 5 bases and J lost 7, with 14 bases in between. The germline V gene encodes CDR1 SGHVS and CDR2 FNYEAQ. The CDR3 has 13 residues. CDR3 in amino acids: CASSRTGLGTQYF. CDR3 nucleotides: TGTGCCAGCAGCCGAACAGGGCTGGGGACCCAGTACTTC. Full variable domain (outside the CDR3, taken from reference TRBV7-6 and TRBJ2-5): GAGVSQSPRYKVTKRGQDVALRCDPISGHVSLYWYRQALGQGPEFLTYFNYEAQQDKSGLPNDRFSAERPEGSISTLTIQRTEQRDSAMYRCASSRTGLGTQYFGPGTRLLVL.

This clonotype was recorded many times. The V call is TRBV5-1, the J call TRBJ2-5, with D tentatively TRBD2 (7 bases). V gave up 7 bases and J gave up 5 bases, with 9 bases separating them. CDR1 is SGHRS and CDR2 is YFSETQ in the germline V gene. This CDR3 comprises 11 residues. The CDR3 DNA reads TGCGCCAGCGAGGGGGGGGAGACCCAGTACTTC. Its translation: CASEGGETQYF.

This clonotype was found many times. CDR3 coding DNA: TGTGCCATCAGTGATATCACCGGGGAGCTGTTTTTT. Amino acid sequence: CAISDITGELFF. V gene TRBV10-3 combines with J gene TRBJ2-2; no firm D call. The germline V gene encodes CDR1 ENHRY and CDR2 SYGVKD. V lost 3 bases and J 4 bases, leaving 3 bases between the germline ends. The length of the CDR3 is 12 residues.

This clonotype came up many times. CDR3: CASSLFSGANVLTF. CDR3 nucleotides: TGTGCCAGCAGTCTATTCTCTGGGGCCAACGTCCTGACTTTC. The rearrangement links TRBV27 to TRBJ2-6; D remains ambiguous. CDR3 size: 14 residues. Deletions cut 5 bases from V and 0 bases from J, with 5 bases between. Per the germline V gene, CDR1 is MNHEY and CDR2 is SMNVEV (reference sequence).

There are many counts of this clonotype. The V gene is TRBV5-1, the J gene TRBJ2-3; possible D gene TRBD2, 6 bases. Germline V lookup: CDR1 SGHRS, CDR2 YFSETQ. Trimming left V 1 base short and J 2 bases short, with 20 bases between. The CDR3 covers 18 residues. The CDR3 loop reads CASSLSTGTPTTTDTQYF. Here the CDR3 DNA reads TGCGCCAGCAGCTTGTCGACCGGGACTCCTACTACCACAGATACGCAGTATTTT.